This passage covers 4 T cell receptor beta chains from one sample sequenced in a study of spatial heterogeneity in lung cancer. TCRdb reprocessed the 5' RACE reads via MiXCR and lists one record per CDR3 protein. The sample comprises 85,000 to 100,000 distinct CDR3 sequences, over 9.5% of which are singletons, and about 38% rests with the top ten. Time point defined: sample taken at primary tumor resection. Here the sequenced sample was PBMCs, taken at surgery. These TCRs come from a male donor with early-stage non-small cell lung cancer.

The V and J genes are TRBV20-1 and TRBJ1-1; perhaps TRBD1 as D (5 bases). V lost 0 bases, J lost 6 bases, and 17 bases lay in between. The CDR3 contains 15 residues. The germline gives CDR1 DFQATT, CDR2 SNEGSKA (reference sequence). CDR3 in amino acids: CSARERAGRRPEAFF. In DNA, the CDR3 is TGCAGTGCTAGAGAACGTGCAGGGAGGAGACCTGAAGCTTTCTTT.

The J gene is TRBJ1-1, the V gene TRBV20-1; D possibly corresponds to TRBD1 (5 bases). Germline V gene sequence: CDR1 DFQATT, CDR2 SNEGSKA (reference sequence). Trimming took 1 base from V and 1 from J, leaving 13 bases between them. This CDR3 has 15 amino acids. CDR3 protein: CSARVPTVSNTEAFF. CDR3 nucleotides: TGCAGTGCTAGAGTACCGACAGTCTCGAACACTGAAGCTTTCTTT.

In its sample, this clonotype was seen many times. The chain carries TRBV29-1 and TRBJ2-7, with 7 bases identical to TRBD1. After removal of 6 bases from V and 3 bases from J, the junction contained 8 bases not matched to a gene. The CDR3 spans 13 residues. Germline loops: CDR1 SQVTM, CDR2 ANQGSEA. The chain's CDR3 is CSVPGGSDYEQYF. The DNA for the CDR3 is TGCAGCGTCCCAGGGGGATCGGACTACGAGCAGTACTTC.

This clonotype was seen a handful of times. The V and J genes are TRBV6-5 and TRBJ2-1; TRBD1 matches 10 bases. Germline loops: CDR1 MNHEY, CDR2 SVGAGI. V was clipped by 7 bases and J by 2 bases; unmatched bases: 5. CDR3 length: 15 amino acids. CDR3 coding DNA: TGTGCCAGCACGGGACAGGGGTTTCCCTACAATGAGCAGTTCTTC. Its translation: CASTGQGFPYNEQFF.